Listed below are T cell receptor beta chains from one sample, sequenced in a study of a mutant IDH1 vaccine in newly diagnosed glioma. Using immunoSEQ multiplex PCR, the repertoire was profiled, and TCRdb retains in-frame clones only, with some absent. The sample has fewer than 45,000 clones, just under 80% seen once. The sequenced sample was PBMCs, obtained from a glioma patient treated with radiotherapy, temozolomide or both. The source of these receptors is a man in his forties or fifties with glioma. Some clones in this sample may be carry-over from other donors' samples. Each CDR3 is given with its conserved first and last residue. A D gene is named only where the DNA matches it firmly. A clone size is listed for some rows: how often the clone was seen (once, few, many), or a class if it is expanded.

clone_size,j_call,v_call,d_call,cdr3_nt,cdr3_aa
NA,TRBJ1-2,TRBV2,NA,TGTGCCAGCAGTGAAGCGACGGGCCGGTCGGTTGGCTACACCTTC,CASSEATGRSVGYTF
NA,TRBJ2-1,TRBV5-1,NA,TGCGCCAGCAGCCCGGATCGTGGGGGGACTGAGCAGTTCTTC,CASSPDRGGTEQFF
NA,TRBJ1-2,TRBV29-1,TRBD1,TGCAGCGTTCAACAGGGGGCAGACTATGGCTACACCTTC,CSVQQGADYGYTF
NA,TRBJ1-1,TRBV4-3,TRBD1,TGCGCCAGCAGCCAAGCATCTGACAGGGGAACTGAAGCTTTCTTT,CASSQASDRGTEAFF
NA,TRBJ1-1,TRBV15,NA,TGTGCCACCAGCAGAGCTACAGTGAACACTGAAGCTTTCTTT,CATSRATVNTEAFF
few,TRBJ2-1,TRBV12-5,TRBD1,TGTGCTAGTGGTACCGGGACAGGGTCCTACAATGAGCAGTTCTTC,CASGTGTGSYNEQFF
NA,TRBJ2-5,TRBV11-3,TRBD1,TGTGCCAGCAGCCTAGGGGACAGCTCACAAGAGACCCAGTACTTC,CASSLGDSSQETQYF
NA,TRBJ1-5,TRBV2,NA,TGTGCCAGCAGTGACAGGGCGCGGGGGCAGCCCCAGCATTTT,CASSDRARGQPQHF
NA,TRBJ2-5,TRBV5-1,TRBD1,TGCGCCAGCAGCTACGGACAGGGACAATACCAAGAGACCCAGTACTTC,CASSYGQGQYQETQYF
once,TRBJ2-7,TRBV5-1,TRBD2,TGCGCCAGCAGCCCGGGACTAGCGGGGTACGAGCAGTACTTC,CASSPGLAGYEQYF
NA,TRBJ1-1,TRBV10-3,NA,TGTGCCATCAGAGCAGAGAACACTGAAGCTTTCTTT,CAIRAENTEAFF
NA,TRBJ2-1,TRBV11-3,TRBD1,TGTGCCAGCAGCTCCCGACAGGGGACCTACAATGAGCAGTTCTTC,CASSSRQGTYNEQFF
NA,TRBJ1-1,TRBV6-6,NA,TGTGCCAGCAGTGAGCGGCAGAACACTGAAGCTTTCTTT,CASSERQNTEAFF
NA,TRBJ1-1,TRBV5-1,TRBD1,TGCGCCAGCAGCCTTACCGGGACAGTGAACACTGAAGCTTTCTTT,CASSLTGTVNTEAFF